The TCR beta chain described here comes from a study of identical twins. Whole-study findings and limits: Compared with models, monozygotic twins showed more out-of-frame TCR alpha sharing.

A few counts support this clonotype. Its target is unknown. Germline CDR1 is GTSNPN and CDR2 is SVGIG (reference sequence). The germline V and J ends were trimmed by 2 bases and 0 bases, with 8 bases remaining between them. CDR3 length: 14 amino acids. All donors comprised healthy Caucasians. Using its own MiXCR run on the 5' RACE reads, TCRdb lists one record per CDR3 protein. Of approximately 600,000 distinct CDR3 sequences in the sample, more than 9% are singletons; the top ten hold more than 2.5%. These data also featured in a second study, about yellow fever vaccine responses in identical twins.

The sequence was collected from a woman under 30 in good health. V and J are TRBV30 and TRBJ2-1; TRBD1 is a possible D gene (6 bases). Sequenced sample: PBMCs. As DNA, the CDR3 is TGTGCCTGGAGTACAGGGTACTCCTACAATGAGCAGTTCTTC. It specifies CAWSTGYSYNEQFF.